These 24 T cell receptor beta chains came from one sample sequenced in a study of cytomegalovirus exposure and HLA in healthy donors. Use of 60 Vbeta and 13 Jbeta primers characterized the PCR. Produced via immunoSEQ multiplex PCR; TCRdb's table is partial and in-frame only. This table has under 200,000 clones, approximately 70% appearing once. The sample consisted of PBMCs. The receptors here all came from a woman younger than 45 in good health and CMV-seronegative.

Turning to this clone: One end of the junction is discordant with germline, which a read error may explain. The rearrangement joins TRBV13 to TRBJ1-2; tentative D call: TRBD1 (6 bases). Germline CDR1 reads PRHDT; CDR2 reads FYEKMQ (reference sequence). The CDR3 spans 12 residues. CDR3 nucleotides: TGTGCCAGCAGCTTATCCAAGACAGGTTCGGCCTTC. Its protein product is CASSLSKTGSAF.

The chain joins TRBV6-1 to TRBJ1-5; 9 bases line up with TRBD1. The germline CDR1 and CDR2 sequences are MNHNS and SASEGT. After removal of 8 bases from V and 3 bases from J, the junction contained 5 bases not matched to a gene. CDR3 length: 14 amino acids. CDR3 bases: TGTGCCAGCCAGGACAGGGGTTTCAATCAGCCCCAGCATTTT. Its translation: CASQDRGFNQPQHF.

The CDR3 reads CASSLAGTPSGDTQYF. The CDR3 region has the DNA TGTGCCAGCAGCTTAGCCGGGACACCCTCAGGGGATACGCAGTATTTT. The chain employs TRBV7-2 and TRBJ2-3, with a weak D call TRBD1 (6 bases). V lost 0 bases and J 6 bases, leaving 16 bases between the germline ends. The germline V gene encodes CDR1 SGHTA and CDR2 FQGNSA. The CDR3 length is 16 residues.

This clone came up a few times. The chain recombines TRBV5-6 with TRBJ1-2, with 8 bases identical to TRBD1. This CDR3 comprises 15 residues. Trimming cost V 2 bases and J 8 bases; bases outside gene matches: 11. Germline V gives CDR1 SGHDT, CDR2 YYEEEE. The CDR3 DNA reads TGTGCCAGCAGCTTAGGACGGACAGGGAGTCGGGGCTACACCTTC. Protein: CASSLGRTGSRGYTF.

The chain joins TRBV30 to TRBJ1-1; D might be TRBD1 (5 bases). The length of the CDR3 is 12 residues. Germline V lookup: CDR1 GTSNPN, CDR2 SVGIG (reference sequence). V was cut by 3 bases and J by 7 bases, with 12 bases left in between. Here the CDR3 reads CAWSPGGVEAFF. CDR3 DNA: TGTGCCTGGAGCCCGGGGGGAGTTGAAGCTTTCTTT.

CDR3 region: CASRANKNTEAFF. DNA of the CDR3: TGTGCCAGCAGAGCCAATAAGAACACTGAAGCTTTCTTT. This chain links TRBV25-1 with TRBJ1-1; no firm D call. Trimming removed 6 bases from V and 1 base from J, with 9 bases in between. Germline lookup yields CDR1 MGHDK and CDR2 SYGVNS. The CDR3 loop spans 13 amino acids.

The V gene is TRBV5-6, the J gene TRBJ1-2, with 11 bases fitting TRBD1. Germline-derived CDR1 and CDR2 are SGHDT and YYEEEE. The CDR3 length is 15 residues. V was pared by 4 bases and J by 4 bases, with 6 bases of the junction left unmatched. CDR3 sequence (DNA): TGTGCCAGCAGCCACTGGACAGGGGGCGGCTATGGCTACACCTTC. Translating it yields CASSHWTGGGYGYTF.

The chain is built from TRBV13 and TRBJ2-7; D uncertain. CDR1 and CDR2 (germline): PRHDT, FYEKMQ (reference sequence). This CDR3 contains 13 residues. Trimming cost V 1 base and J 3 bases, with 7 bases left between them. DNA of the CDR3: TGTGCCAGCAGCTTAGCTAGTTTCTACGAGCAGTACTTC. The encoded protein is CASSLASFYEQYF.

There are a few counts of this clone. The V and J genes are TRBV29-1 and TRBJ1-6, with D perhaps matching TRBD1 (5 bases). The CDR3 consists of 13 residues. The germline V gene has CDR1 SQVTM and CDR2 ANQGSEA. The V gene lost 7 bases and the J gene lost 6 bases, with 13 bases spanning the gap. Here the CDR3 reads CSAADTFNSPLHF. In DNA, the CDR3 is TGCAGCGCCGCGGACACGTTTAATTCACCCCTCCACTTT.

This clone occurred once. Sequence at one end of the junction differs from germline and may be a read error. The rearrangement links TRBV7-9 to TRBJ2-7; possibly TRBD1 for D (6 bases). This CDR3 has 15 amino acids. CDR1 is SEHNR, CDR2 FQNEAQ, per germline (reference sequence). In nucleotides, the CDR3 is TGTTCCAGCAGCTTATGGACAGACAGTAACTACGAGCAGTACTTC. This sequence encodes CSSSLWTDSNYEQYF.

This clone was recorded a few times. The chain couples TRBV7-8 to TRBJ2-3; no reliable D call. The germline V and J ends were trimmed by 1 base and 1 base, with 9 bases remaining between them. Germline lookup yields CDR1 SGHVS and CDR2 FQNEAQ. The CDR3 has 15 amino acids. The CDR3: CASSLGRQRTDTQYF. The DNA of the CDR3 is TGTGCCAGCAGCTTAGGGCGACAACGCACAGATACGCAGTATTTT.

The gene calls are TRBV2 and TRBJ2-7; 13 bases fit TRBD2. The CDR3 sequence is 14 residues long. Germline-derived CDR1 and CDR2 are SNHLY and FYNNEI. The V gene end was trimmed by 6 bases and the J gene end by 3 bases; junction bases not matched to a gene: 2. The CDR3 protein is CASRGTSGVYEQYF. The CDR3 bases are TGTGCCAGCAGGGGGACTAGCGGGGTCTACGAGCAGTACTTC.

The chain employs TRBV4-1 and TRBJ2-3; D possibly corresponds to TRBD2 (6 bases). V was shortened by 0 bases and J by 7 bases, with 14 bases between the two germline ends. Germline V gene sequence: CDR1 MGHRA, CDR2 YSYEKL. The CDR3 has 15 amino acids. CDR3 DNA: TGCGCCAGCAGCCAAGAGGCGGGGTCGGCACATACGCAGTATTTT. This encodes CASSQEAGSAHTQYF.

With regard to this clone: One end of the junction is discordant with germline, which a read error may explain. The rearrangement links TRBV5-4 to TRBJ2-7, with TRBD2 identical over 9 bases. CDR1 is SGHNT, CDR2 YYREEE, per germline (reference sequence). The CDR3 contains 15 residues. DNA for the CDR3: TGCGCCAGCAGCTTAGCTAGCGGGACCGCGGTCGAGCAGTACTTC. Translation: CASSLASGTAVEQYF.

This chain uses TRBV4-3 with TRBJ2-7; TRBD2 agrees at 8 bases. Germline V gene data show CDR1 as LGHNA and CDR2 as YSLEER. CDR3 length equals 15 residues. The V segment lost 3 bases and the J segment 2 bases; nucleotides outside the gene matches: 6. The CDR3 spells CASSQRPSGPYEQYF. The CDR3 bases are TGCGCCAGCAGCCAGAGGCCTAGCGGGCCCTACGAGCAGTACTTC.

A single count supports this clone. The genes are TRBV6-4 and TRBJ1-1; 8 bases align to TRBD1. The V and J ends lost 6 bases and 1 base, in that order; junction bases with no gene match: 7. The CDR3 consists of 15 residues. Germline V lookup: CDR1 MRHNA, CDR2 SNTAGT. The CDR3 nucleotides read TGTGCCAGCAGAAAAGACAGGGGACCGAACACTGAAGCTTTCTTT. As protein: CASRKDRGPNTEAFF.

J is TRBJ1-1 and V is TRBV28, with TRBD1 identical over 8 bases. This CDR3 has 16 residues. Looked up from germline, CDR1 is MDHEN and CDR2 is SYDVKM. J was trimmed by 3 bases and V by 2 bases; bases with no gene match: 8. CDR3 loop: CASSLGRQGLYTEAFF. Here the CDR3 DNA reads TGTGCCAGCAGTTTAGGAAGACAGGGGTTATACACTGAAGCTTTCTTT. Based on the CDR3 plus reference TRBV28 and TRBJ1-1, the full variable domain is DVKVTQSSRYLVKRTGEKVFLECVQDMDHENMFWYRQDPGLGLRLIYFSYDVKMKEKGDIPEGYSVSREKKERFSLILESASTNQTSMYLCASSLGRQGLYTEAFFGQGTRLTVV.

CDR3: CATSRDSVLGQRGDNEQFF. DNA for the CDR3: TGTGCCACCAGCAGAGATTCTGTCCTTGGACAGAGAGGGGACAATGAGCAGTTCTTC. This sequence joins TRBV15 and TRBJ2-1, with D tentatively TRBD1 (6 bases). Trimming pared 0 bases from V and 5 bases from J, leaving 23 bases between. CDR3 length equals 19 residues. Germline CDR1 LNHNV, CDR2 YYDKDF (reference sequence).

The gene calls are TRBV11-2 and TRBJ1-6; D not certain. V was cut by 7 bases and J by 6 bases, with 10 bases left in between. This CDR3 spans 13 amino acids. Germline values: CDR1 SGHAT, CDR2 FQNNGV. In DNA, the CDR3 is TGTGCCAGCAACTGGCAGGTTAATTCACCCCTCCACTTT. This sequence encodes CASNWQVNSPLHF.

The CDR3 coding sequence is TGTGCCAGTAGTATCAGGGTTCCAAATCAGCCCCAGCATTTT. Its translation is CASSIRVPNQPQHF. This chain joins TRBV19 and TRBJ1-5; possible D gene TRBD1, 5 bases. CDR3 length: 14 amino acids. CDR1 is LNHDA, CDR2 SQIVND, per germline (reference sequence). Trimming stripped 3 bases from V and 4 bases from J, with 10 bases between. Complete variable domain (other parts from reference TRBV19 and TRBJ1-5): DGGITQSPKYLFRKEGQNVTLSCEQNLNHDAMYWYRQDPGQGLRLIYYSQIVNDFQKGDIAEGYSVSREKKESFPLTVTSAQKNPTAFYLCASSIRVPNQPQHFGDGTRLSIL.

The chain combines TRBV7-9 with TRBJ1-1; a weak D match, TRBD1 (5 bases). In germline, CDR1 is SEHNR, CDR2 FQNEAQ (reference sequence). Trimming shortened V by 5 bases and J by 2 bases, and 9 bases separated the two germline ends. The CDR3 is 13 amino acids. CDR3 sequence: CASSQDTNTEAFF. CDR3 bases: TGTGCCAGCAGCCAGGACACAAACACTGAAGCTTTCTTT. Using reference TRBV7-9 and TRBJ1-1 for the parts outside the CDR3, the full variable domain is DTGVSQNPRHKITKRGQNVTFRCDPISEHNRLYWYRQTLGQGPEFLTYFQNEAQLEKSRLLSDRFSAERPKGSFSTLEIQRTEQGDSAMYLCASSQDTNTEAFFGQGTRLTVV.

This clone was detected a few times. The genes are TRBV18 and TRBJ1-1; tentatively, D is TRBD1 (5 bases). CDR3 length equals 13 residues. V was trimmed by 2 bases and J by 1 base, leaving 5 bases between them. The germline V gene encodes CDR1 KGHSH and CDR2 LQKENI. The CDR3 DNA reads TGTGCCAGCTCACCAGGACAGAACACTGAAGCTTTCTTT. This gives the protein CASSPGQNTEAFF.

The chain carries TRBV7-9 and TRBJ1-5, with TRBD1 matching over 8 bases. Germline loops: CDR1 SEHNR, CDR2 FQNEAQ (reference sequence). After removal of 10 bases from V and 7 bases from J, the junction contained 6 bases not matched to a gene. The CDR3 runs to 12 residues. The CDR3 bases are TGTGCCACAACAGGGGGAGGGCAGCCCCAGCATTTT. Translating it yields CATTGGGQPQHF.

This clone was seen a handful of times. The V and J genes are TRBV7-8 and TRBJ2-7; the match to TRBD2 covers 12 bases. The CDR3 has 17 amino acids. V dropped 5 bases and J dropped 1; count of bases not matched to a gene: 9. CDR1 is SGHVS, CDR2 FQNEAQ, per germline. The chain's CDR3 is CASSQRTSGTTSYEQYF. CDR3 in DNA: TGTGCCAGCAGCCAACGGACTAGCGGGACAACTTCCTACGAGCAGTACTTC.